Following are 6 T cell receptor beta chains from one sample sequenced in a study of T-cell memory formation after mild COVID-19. TCRdb ran MiXCR on the 5' RACE reads and lists one entry per CDR3 protein. In the table there are 100,000 or so distinct CDR3 sequences, 11% of which are singletons. What was sequenced was PBMCs or a T cell subset sorted from them (not recorded which). These receptors were collected from a young man who had mild COVID-19 (a few samples of this study predate the infection). Cell type and time point are not known.

The chain employs TRBV9 and TRBJ1-2; TRBD1 is a possible D gene (5 bases). V lost 4 bases, J lost 7 bases, and 14 bases lay in between. The germline CDR1 and CDR2 sequences are SGDLS and YYNGEE. This CDR3 comprises 13 residues. The CDR3 bases are TGTGCCAGCAGCCCGTATGGGGACCCTGGCTACACCTTC. This translates into CASSPYGDPGYTF.

V usage is TRBV4-3 and J usage is TRBJ1-5; weak D call: TRBD1 (6 bases). Germline-derived CDR1 and CDR2 are LGHNA and YSLEER. This CDR3 region has 14 residues. V dropped 0 bases and J dropped 6 bases, with 9 bases sitting between them. The CDR3 loop is CASSQERGTQPQHF. Written as DNA, the CDR3 is TGCGCCAGCAGCCAAGAAAGGGGGACTCAGCCCCAGCATTTT.

The gene calls are TRBV7-2 and TRBJ2-1; the match to TRBD2 covers 13 bases. This CDR3 spans 16 amino acids. Looked up from germline, CDR1 is SGHTA and CDR2 is FQGNSA. The junction had 8 bases not matched to a gene; V was cut back by 5 bases and J by 7 bases. CDR3 sequence reads: CASSPRGLAGVNEQFF. As DNA, the CDR3 is TGTGCCAGCAGCCCTCGTGGACTAGCGGGGGTGAATGAGCAGTTCTTC.

This chain connects TRBV7-9 to TRBJ2-5, with D possibly being TRBD2 (6 bases). Germline CDR1 is SEHNR and CDR2 is FQNEAQ (reference sequence). The CDR3 runs to 15 residues. V lost 5 bases to trimming and J lost 5 bases, with 18 bases between them. The CDR3 sequence is CASSTVGGFSETQYF. The CDR3 bases are TGTGCCAGCAGCACCGTAGGAGGGTTCTCGGAGACCCAGTACTTC.

The chain couples TRBV4-1 to TRBJ1-2, with D tentatively TRBD1 (5 bases). The CDR3 spans 15 residues. Deletions cut 0 bases from V and 2 bases from J, with 10 bases between. From germline, CDR1 is MGHRA and CDR2 YSYEKL. CDR3 loop: CASSQDGRENYGYTF. CDR3 DNA sequence: TGCGCCAGCAGCCAAGATGGCAGGGAGAACTATGGCTACACCTTC.

In DNA, the CDR3 is TGCGCCAGCGGCCCCCCCGGGGCCTCCTCCTACGAGCAGTACTTC. Its translation is CASGPPGASSYEQYF. J is TRBJ2-7 and V is TRBV5-1; possibly TRBD1 or TRBD2 for D (5 bases each). The V gene lost 7 bases and the J gene lost 0 bases, with 17 bases spanning the gap. The length of the CDR3 is 15 residues. The V gene's germline CDR1 is SGHRS and CDR2 YFSETQ.